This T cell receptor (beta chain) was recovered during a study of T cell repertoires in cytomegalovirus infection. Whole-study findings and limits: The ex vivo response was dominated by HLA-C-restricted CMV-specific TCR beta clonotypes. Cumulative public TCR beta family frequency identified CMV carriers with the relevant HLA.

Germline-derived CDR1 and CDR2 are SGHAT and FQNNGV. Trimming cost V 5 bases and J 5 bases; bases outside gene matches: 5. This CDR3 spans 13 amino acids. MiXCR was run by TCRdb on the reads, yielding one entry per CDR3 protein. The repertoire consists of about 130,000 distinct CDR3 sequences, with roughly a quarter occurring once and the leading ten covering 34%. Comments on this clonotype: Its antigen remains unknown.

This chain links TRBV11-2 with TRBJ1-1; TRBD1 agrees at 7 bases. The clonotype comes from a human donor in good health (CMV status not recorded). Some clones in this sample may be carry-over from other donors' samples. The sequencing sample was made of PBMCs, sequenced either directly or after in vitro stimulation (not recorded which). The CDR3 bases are TGTGCCAGCAGCGCTACAGGGGAGACTGAAGCTTTCTTT. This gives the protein CASSATGETEAFF.